This T cell receptor (beta chain) was sequenced for a study of vaccination and CD4 T cells after COVID-19. This sample's time point: late sampling 161 to 241 days after vaccination in a few convalescent patients. Stated treatment: approximately nine-day PBMC culture with coronavirus spike peptide pools or control peptides (ViraFEST assay). IL-2 (around 9 IU/ml) and peptide pools (roughly 10 ug/ml) were added to cultures of around 2.1 million PBMCs per well. CDR1 and CDR2 from the germline V gene are SNHLY and FYNNEI. The CDR3 spans 12 residues. The V segment lost 8 bases and the J segment 10 bases; nucleotides outside the gene matches: 10. The Oncomine TCR Beta short-read assay sequenced DNA from cultured CD4+ T cells. Using its own MiXCR run on the PCR reads, TCRdb lists one record per CDR3 protein. The sample records tens of thousands of distinct CDR3 sequences, roughly 31% being singletons. As regards this clonotype: Its antigen is currently unknown.

This material consisted of CD4+ T cells from blood, cultured in vitro, taken about 7 months after SARS-CoV-2 vaccination. This receptor was identified in a human donor who had recovered from COVID-19. This chain joins TRBV2 and TRBJ1-1; 7 bases align to TRBD1. The CDR3 bases are TGTGCCAGCCAGGGGGATGTAGGTGGAGCTTTCTTT. It encodes CASQGDVGGAFF.